The rows below give T cell receptor beta chains drawn from one sample of a study of T cells after yellow fever vaccination. MiXCR, applied by TCRdb to the 5' RACE reads, yields one record per CDR3 protein. The sample holds 400,000 to 650,000 distinct CDR3 sequences, about a fifth seen once. The specimen was PBMCs, collected about 21 days after the first yellow fever vaccination. The source of these receptors is a man in his late teens or twenties who received the YFV17D yellow fever vaccine. CDR3s include the opening cysteine and the closing phenylalanine or tryptophan. The D gene is left open where the match is weak. A clone size is listed for some rows: how often the clone was seen (once, few, many), or a class if it is expanded.

CDR3,DNA,D,length,V,J,size
CASSIVDRADEQYF,TGTGCCAGTAGTATCGTAGACAGGGCCGACGAGCAGTACTTC,TRBD1,14,TRBV19,TRBJ2-7,few
CSVGRGSEYGYTF,TGCAGCGTTGGGAGGGGGTCTGAGTATGGCTACACCTTC,NA,13,TRBV29-1,TRBJ1-2,NA
CASSTRSGTGNTEAFF,TGCGCCAGCAGTACCCGTTCAGGGACAGGGAACACTGAAGCTTTCTTT,TRBD1,16,TRBV5-1,TRBJ1-1,few
CSVETGTHRETQYF,TGCAGCGTTGAGACCGGGACTCACAGAGAGACCCAGTACTTC,NA,14,TRBV29-1,TRBJ2-5,NA
CASSLRVSMNGYTF,TGTGCCAGCAGCTTACGGGTGTCAATGAATGGCTACACCTTC,NA,14,TRBV7-9,TRBJ1-2,NA
CASSEGPIDTDTQYF,TGTGCCAGCAGTGAGGGACCTATAGACACAGATACGCAGTATTTT,NA,15,TRBV2,TRBJ2-3,NA
CASSLDRTGGLSSGNTIYF,TGTGCCAGCAGCTTAGATAGGACAGGGGGGCTTAGCTCTGGAAACACCATATATTTT,TRBD1,19,TRBV11-2,TRBJ1-3,few
CASSPSARPDTQYF,TGTGCCAGCTCACCATCGGCTAGACCAGATACGCAGTATTTT,NA,14,TRBV18,TRBJ2-3,few
CASSSVDGEKLFF,TGTGCCAGCAGCTCGGTTGACGGTGAAAAACTGTTTTTT,NA,13,TRBV14,TRBJ1-4,NA
CASGMDRLGAFF,TGCGCCAGCGGGATGGACAGGCTGGGAGCTTTCTTT,TRBD1,12,TRBV5-1,TRBJ1-1,NA
CASSRGDRYKDYEQYF,TGCGCCAGCAGCCGCGGGGACAGGTACAAAGACTACGAGCAGTACTTC,TRBD1,16,TRBV5-1,TRBJ2-7,few
CASSRVNEQFF,TGTGCCAGTAGTCGGGTAAATGAGCAGTTCTTC,NA,11,TRBV19,TRBJ2-1,few
CASGRGLRFAFF,TGTGCCAGCGGCCGAGGGCTTCGGTTCGCTTTCTTT,NA,12,TRBV7-9,TRBJ1-1,NA
CASSHSLRGQYF,TGTGCCAGCAGCCATTCGTTACGTGGGCAGTACTTC,NA,12,TRBV14,TRBJ2-7,NA
CASSLGWVEGYTF,TGTGCCAGCAGTTTAGGGTGGGTAGAAGGCTACACCTTC,NA,13,TRBV12-3/TRBV12-4,TRBJ1-2,few
CASGTTQQDTQYF,TGCGCCAGCGGAACAACCCAACAGGATACGCAGTATTTT,NA,13,TRBV5-1,TRBJ2-3,few
CASSVELGTGELFF,TGTGCCAGCAGTGTTGAACTTGGCACCGGGGAGCTGTTTTTT,NA,14,TRBV6-4,TRBJ2-2,few
CASAPVGQETQYF,TGTGCCAGCGCCCCCGTGGGGCAAGAGACCCAGTACTTC,NA,13,TRBV6-1,TRBJ2-5,many
CATGLAGAQETQYF,TGTGCCACCGGACTAGCGGGGGCTCAAGAGACCCAGTACTTC,TRBD2,14,TRBV10-3,TRBJ2-5,few
CASSPYPGATEAFF,TGTGCCAGCAGCCCTTACCCAGGGGCCACTGAAGCTTTCTTT,NA,14,TRBV7-2,TRBJ1-1,few
CASSLGEDTQYF,TGCGCCAGCAGCTTGGGGGAGGATACGCAGTATTTT,NA,12,TRBV5-1,TRBJ2-3,many
CAIRTSMYTQYF,TGTGCCATTAGGACTAGCATGTATACGCAGTATTTT,TRBD2,12,TRBV2,TRBJ2-3,NA
CASPPGRGNQPQHF,TGCGCCAGCCCCCCGGGACGGGGCAATCAGCCCCAGCATTTT,NA,14,TRBV5-1,TRBJ1-5,once
CASRQTGGHNNEQFF,TGTGCCAGCAGGCAAACGGGGGGCCATAACAATGAGCAGTTCTTC,NA,15,TRBV7-9,TRBJ2-1,NA
CASSRDYLNEQFF,TGCGCCAGCAGTAGGGACTACCTCAATGAGCAGTTCTTC,TRBD2,13,TRBV5-1,TRBJ2-1,NA
CASRKPGQGSYNEQFF,TGTGCCAGCAGAAAACCGGGACAGGGGTCCTACAATGAGCAGTTCTTC,TRBD1,16,TRBV6-1,TRBJ2-1,NA
CASSTGLAGSYNEQFF,TGTGCCAGCAGCACTGGACTAGCGGGGTCCTACAATGAGCAGTTCTTC,TRBD2,16,TRBV12-3/TRBV12-4,TRBJ2-1,few